This T cell receptor (beta chain) was sequenced for a study of blood T cell repertoires in COVID-19. Study as a whole: Sites in the United States, Italy and Spain provided acute and convalescent COVID-19 samples. PBMCs, B-cell-depleted T cells, or T cells were the source of the cDNA or gDNA that made up the material.

CDR3 length: 14 residues. Trimming left V 4 bases short and J 5 bases short, with 13 bases between. CDR1 is SNHLY and CDR2 is FYNNEI in the germline V gene. How the authors handled the data: Reference gene primer amplification yielded estimated nucleated cell counts. Profiled with immunoSEQ multiplex PCR; TCRdb holds only in-frame clones, not every one. That table gives V, J and clone size, and the DNA gave D and trimming. The table shows 120,000 or so clones, with around 91% occurring only once. Sequences were obtained from peripheral blood. The chain is built from TRBV2 and TRBJ2-3; a possible D gene is TRBD1 (7 bases). The source is a man aged 70 or older with active or convalescent COVID-19. This chain's CDR3 is CASSVGRGEDTQYF. The CDR3 coding sequence is TGTGCCAGCAGTGTTGGCAGGGGGGAAGATACGCAGTATTTT.